This T cell receptor (beta chain) originates from a study of blood T cell repertoires in COVID-19. V lost 2 bases, J lost 4 bases, and 15 bases lay in between. Germline CDR1 and CDR2: SGHRS and YFSETQ. This CDR3 spans 16 amino acids. Clones were sequenced by immunoSEQ multiplex PCR, and TCRdb holds only the in-frame ones, with some missing. The sample shows about 210,000 clones, about four fifths of them seen only once. V is TRBV5-1 and J is TRBJ2-2; possible D gene TRBD2, 6 bases. The clonotype comes from a woman aged 50 to 65 with active or convalescent COVID-19. The sample consisted of peripheral blood. The CDR3 nucleotides are TGCGCCAGCAGCTTTATCGTCCGGGGGTCCACCGGGGAGCTGTTTTTT. Translation: CASSFIVRGSTGELFF.